This TCR beta chain was obtained from a study of monozygotic twins with inflammatory bowel disease. In the case of this clonotype: The antigen is not known.

General study findings and limits: Discrimination among different T cell subtypes was not achievable.

The input for each TCR library was around 3.5 ug of total RNA. Each CDR3 protein gets one entry in TCRdb, which reprocessed the 5' RACE reads and gives no DNA. This listing includes fewer than 200,000 distinct CDR3 sequences. Germline CDR1 and CDR2: SGHRS and YFSETQ. This CDR3 contains 14 residues. The sequenced sample consisted of blood. The sequence came from a human donor with ulcerative colitis or Crohn's disease, or a healthy co-twin of an affected twin (not recorded which). This sequence joins TRBV5-1 and TRBJ2-7; the TRBD2 assignment by TCRdb is unverifiable without DNA. The CDR3 reads CASSLGGEGREQYF.